The following is a T cell receptor beta chain sequence with its context. One end of the junction is discordant with germline, which a read error may explain. The starting material, 2 million PBMCs stored at -80 C, gave rise to the unsorted libraries. This sample was included in a study of neurological immune-mediated disorders. It was by 5'RACE with 10-nucleotide random UMIs that the cDNA was made. Every sequencing run produced over 180 million TCR-beta sequences that came from 15-18 subjects. TCRdb ran MiXCR on the 5' RACE reads and lists one entry per CDR3 protein. The sample holds roughly 80,000 distinct CDR3 sequences, 17% seen once. Germline-derived CDR1 and CDR2 are SGHVS and FNYEAQ. This CDR3 contains 17 residues.

Sequencing used PBMCs. V usage is TRBV7-6 and J usage is TRBJ1-1, with 9 bases matching TRBD1. The sequence came from a woman aged 40 to 50 in good health. The CDR3 DNA follows: TGTGCCAGCAGCTTAGGCAGGGACAGGGTTCTGAACACTGAAGATTTCTTT. Translated: CASSLGRDRVLNTEDFF.